The clone carrying this T cell receptor beta chain has a handful of counts. The antigen remains unidentified. The CDR3 contains 16 residues. Per the germline V gene, CDR1 is MGHDK and CDR2 is SYGVNS. The junction had 10 bases not matched to a gene; V was cut back by 0 bases and J by 8 bases. The record originates from a study of CD8+ T cells in alopecia areata. General study results and limits: Normal-skin resident alphabeta T cells also appear among scalp sample sequences.

TCR sequencing used cDNA made by reverse transcription of extracted RNA. TCRdb's copy holds only in-frame clones and misses some; the assay was immunoSEQ multiplex PCR. Of 150,000 or so clones listed, around 54% are singletons. This rearrangement joins TRBV25-1 to TRBJ1-2; 9 nucleotides agree with TRBD1. The origin of this receptor is a human donor in good health. Sequenced: CD4+ T cells sorted from blood. CDR3 DNA sequence: TGTGCCAGCAGTGAATATGGGACAGGGCGGGAGATGGGCTACACCTTC. Amino acid sequence: CASSEYGTGREMGYTF.